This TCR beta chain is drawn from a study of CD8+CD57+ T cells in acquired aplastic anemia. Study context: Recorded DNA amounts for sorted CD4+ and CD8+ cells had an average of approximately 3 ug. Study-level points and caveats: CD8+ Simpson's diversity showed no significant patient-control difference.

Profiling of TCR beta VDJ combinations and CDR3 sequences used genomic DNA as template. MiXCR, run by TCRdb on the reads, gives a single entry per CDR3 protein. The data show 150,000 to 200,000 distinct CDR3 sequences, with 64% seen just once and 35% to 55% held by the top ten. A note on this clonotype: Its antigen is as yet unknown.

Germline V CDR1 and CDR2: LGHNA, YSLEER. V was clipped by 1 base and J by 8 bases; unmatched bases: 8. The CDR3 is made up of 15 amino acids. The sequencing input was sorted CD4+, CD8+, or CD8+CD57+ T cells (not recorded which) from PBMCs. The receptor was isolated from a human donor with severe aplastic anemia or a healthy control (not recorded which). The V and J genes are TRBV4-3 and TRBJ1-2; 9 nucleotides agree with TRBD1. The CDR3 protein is CASSQGRTGAYGYTF. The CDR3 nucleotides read TGCGCCAGCAGCCAAGGGCGGACAGGGGCCTACGGCTACACCTTC.